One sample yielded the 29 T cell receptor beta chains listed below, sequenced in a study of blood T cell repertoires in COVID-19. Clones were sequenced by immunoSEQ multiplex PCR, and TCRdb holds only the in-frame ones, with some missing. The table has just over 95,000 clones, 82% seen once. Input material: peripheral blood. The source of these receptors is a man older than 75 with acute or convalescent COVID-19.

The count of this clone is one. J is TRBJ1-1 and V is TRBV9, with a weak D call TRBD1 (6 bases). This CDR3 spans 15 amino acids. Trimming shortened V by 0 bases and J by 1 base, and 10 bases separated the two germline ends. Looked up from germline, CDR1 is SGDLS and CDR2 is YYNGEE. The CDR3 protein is CASSVGGGENTEAFF. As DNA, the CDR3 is TGTGCCAGCAGCGTAGGAGGGGGTGAGAACACTGAAGCTTTCTTT.

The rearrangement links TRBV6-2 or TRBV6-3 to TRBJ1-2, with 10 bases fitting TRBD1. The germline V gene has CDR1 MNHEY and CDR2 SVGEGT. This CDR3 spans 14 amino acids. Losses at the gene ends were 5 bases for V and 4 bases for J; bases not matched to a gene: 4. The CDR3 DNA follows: TGTGCCAGCAGTGACGGACAGGGGGTCTATGGCTACACCTTC. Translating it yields CASSDGQGVYGYTF.

Here the CDR3 DNA reads TGTGCCAGCACCCAGGGGGTCGTATCAGATACGCAGTATTTT. Translation gives CASTQGVVSDTQYF. The V call is TRBV6-6, the J call TRBJ2-3; 7 bases fit TRBD1. Germline values: CDR1 MNHNY, CDR2 SVGAGI (reference sequence). The CDR3 is made up of 14 amino acids. The J segment lost 4 bases and the V segment lost 7 bases, leaving 8 bases of the junction unmatched.

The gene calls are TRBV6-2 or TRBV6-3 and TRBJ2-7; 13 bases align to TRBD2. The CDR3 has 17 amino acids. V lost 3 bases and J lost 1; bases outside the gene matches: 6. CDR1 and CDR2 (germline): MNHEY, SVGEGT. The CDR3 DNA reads TGTGCCAGCAGTTATAAGGGACTAGCGGGGAGTTCCTACGAGCAGTACTTC. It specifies CASSYKGLAGSSYEQYF.

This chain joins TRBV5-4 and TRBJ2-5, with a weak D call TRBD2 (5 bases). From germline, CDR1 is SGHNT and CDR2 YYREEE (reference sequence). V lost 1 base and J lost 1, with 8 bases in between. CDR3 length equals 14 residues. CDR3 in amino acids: CASSLPSPQETQYF. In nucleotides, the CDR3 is TGTGCCAGCAGCTTGCCTAGCCCCCAAGAGACCCAGTACTTC.

This CDR3 reads CATSDLRDTGELFF. DNA of the CDR3: TGTGCCACCAGTGATTTGCGGGACACCGGGGAGCTGTTTTTT. The chain joins TRBV24-1 to TRBJ2-2, with D uncertain. Trimming removed 0 bases from V and 3 bases from J, with 4 bases in between. The germline gives CDR1 KGHDR, CDR2 SFDVKD. The CDR3 loop spans 14 amino acids.

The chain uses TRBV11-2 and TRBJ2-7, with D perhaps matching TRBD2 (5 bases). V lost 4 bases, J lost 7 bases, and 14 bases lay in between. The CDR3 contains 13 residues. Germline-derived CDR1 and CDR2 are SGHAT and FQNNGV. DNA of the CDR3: TGTGCCAGCAGCTACAAAGGTTCGGGGGAGCAGTACTTC. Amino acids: CASSYKGSGEQYF.

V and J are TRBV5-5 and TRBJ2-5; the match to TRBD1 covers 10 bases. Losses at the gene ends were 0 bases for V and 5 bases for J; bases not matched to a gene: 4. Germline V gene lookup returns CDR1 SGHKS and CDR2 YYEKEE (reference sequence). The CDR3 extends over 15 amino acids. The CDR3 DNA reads TGTGCCAGCAGCTTGGTGGGACAGGGGATCGAGACCCAGTACTTC. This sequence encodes CASSLVGQGIETQYF. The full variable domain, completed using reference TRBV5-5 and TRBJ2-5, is DAGVTQSPTHLIKTRGQQVTLRCSPISGHKSVSWYQQVLGQGPQFIFQYYEKEERGRGNFPDRFSARQFPNYSSELNVNALLLGDSALYLCASSLVGQGIETQYFGPGTRLLVL.

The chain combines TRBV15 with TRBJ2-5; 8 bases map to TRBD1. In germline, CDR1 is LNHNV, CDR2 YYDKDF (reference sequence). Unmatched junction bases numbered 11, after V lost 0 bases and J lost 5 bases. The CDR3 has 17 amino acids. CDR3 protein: CATSRDLGNRGVETQYF. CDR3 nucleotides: TGTGCCACCAGCAGAGATCTGGGGAACAGGGGGGTGGAGACCCAGTACTTC.

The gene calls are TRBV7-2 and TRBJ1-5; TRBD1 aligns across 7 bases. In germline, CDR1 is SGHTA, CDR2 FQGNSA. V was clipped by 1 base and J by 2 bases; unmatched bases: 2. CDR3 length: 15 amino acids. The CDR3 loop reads CASSLVTGGNQPQHF. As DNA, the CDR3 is TGTGCCAGCAGCTTAGTCACAGGGGGCAATCAGCCCCAGCATTTT.

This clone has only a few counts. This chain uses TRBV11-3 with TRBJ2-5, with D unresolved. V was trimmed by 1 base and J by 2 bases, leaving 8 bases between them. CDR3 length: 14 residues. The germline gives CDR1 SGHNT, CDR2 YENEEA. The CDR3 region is CASSLGPRQETQYF. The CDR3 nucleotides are TGTGCCAGCAGCTTAGGGCCCAGACAAGAGACCCAGTACTTC.

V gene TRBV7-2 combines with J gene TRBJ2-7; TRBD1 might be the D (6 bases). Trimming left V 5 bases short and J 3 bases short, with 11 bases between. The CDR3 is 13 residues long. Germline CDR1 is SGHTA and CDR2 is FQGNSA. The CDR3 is CASSHGQFYEQYF. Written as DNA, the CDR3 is TGTGCCAGCAGCCACGGACAGTTCTACGAGCAGTACTTC.

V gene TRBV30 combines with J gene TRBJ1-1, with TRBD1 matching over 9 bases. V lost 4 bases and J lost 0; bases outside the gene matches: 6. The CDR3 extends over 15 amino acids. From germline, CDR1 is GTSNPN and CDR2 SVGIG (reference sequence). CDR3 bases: TGTGCCTGGACTGGACAGGGGAACGTGAACACTGAAGCTTTCTTT. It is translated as CAWTGQGNVNTEAFF.

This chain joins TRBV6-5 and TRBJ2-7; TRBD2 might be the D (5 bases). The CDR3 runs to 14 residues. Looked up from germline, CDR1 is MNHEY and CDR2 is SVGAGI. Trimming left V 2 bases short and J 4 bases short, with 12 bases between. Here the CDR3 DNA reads TGTGCCAGCAGTTACGGAGCGGCGAAATACGAGCAGTACTTC. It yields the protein CASSYGAAKYEQYF.

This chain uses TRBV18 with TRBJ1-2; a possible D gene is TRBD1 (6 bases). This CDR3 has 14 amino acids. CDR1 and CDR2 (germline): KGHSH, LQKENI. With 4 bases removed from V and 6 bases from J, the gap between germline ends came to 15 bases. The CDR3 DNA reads TGTGCCAGCTCACAAAAGGGGGGGATTGATGGCTACACCTTC. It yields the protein CASSQKGGIDGYTF. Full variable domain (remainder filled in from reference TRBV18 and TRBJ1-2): NAGVMQNPRHLVRRRGQEARLRCSPMKGHSHVYWYRQLPEEGLKFMVYLQKENIIDESGMPKERFSAEFPKEGPSILRIQQVVRGDSAAYFCASSQKGGIDGYTFGSGTRLTVV.

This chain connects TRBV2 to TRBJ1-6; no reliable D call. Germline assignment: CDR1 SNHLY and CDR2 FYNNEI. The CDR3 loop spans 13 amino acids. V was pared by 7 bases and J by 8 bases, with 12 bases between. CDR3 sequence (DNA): TGTGCCAGCAACACGGGGTTCGATTCACCCCTCCACTTT. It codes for CASNTGFDSPLHF.

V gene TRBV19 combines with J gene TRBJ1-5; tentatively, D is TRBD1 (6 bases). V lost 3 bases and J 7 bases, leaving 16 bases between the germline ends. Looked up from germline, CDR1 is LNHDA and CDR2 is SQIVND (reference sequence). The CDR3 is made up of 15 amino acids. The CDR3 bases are TGTGCCAGTAGTATCCAAACAGGGCTTGGCCAGCCCCAGCATTTT. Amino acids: CASSIQTGLGQPQHF.

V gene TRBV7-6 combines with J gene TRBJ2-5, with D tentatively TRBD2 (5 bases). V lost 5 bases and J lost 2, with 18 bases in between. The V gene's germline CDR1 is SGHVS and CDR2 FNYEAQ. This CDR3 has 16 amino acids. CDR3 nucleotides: TGTGCCAGCAGCGCACGTACCGGGATACGACAAGAGACCCAGTACTTC. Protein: CASSARTGIRQETQYF.

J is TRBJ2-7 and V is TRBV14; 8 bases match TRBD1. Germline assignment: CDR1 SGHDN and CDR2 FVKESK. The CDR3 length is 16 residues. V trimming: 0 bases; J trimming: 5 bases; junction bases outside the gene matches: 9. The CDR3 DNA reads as TGTGCCAGCAGCCAAGATCGGACAGGGAATTTAGACGAGCAGTACTTC. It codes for CASSQDRTGNLDEQYF.

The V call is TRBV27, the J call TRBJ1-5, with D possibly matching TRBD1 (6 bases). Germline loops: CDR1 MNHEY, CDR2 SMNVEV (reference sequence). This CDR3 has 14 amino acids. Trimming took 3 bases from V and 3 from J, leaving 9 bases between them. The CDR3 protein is CASSFAGDNQPQHF. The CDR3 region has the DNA TGTGCCAGCAGTTTTGCAGGGGACAATCAGCCCCAGCATTTT.

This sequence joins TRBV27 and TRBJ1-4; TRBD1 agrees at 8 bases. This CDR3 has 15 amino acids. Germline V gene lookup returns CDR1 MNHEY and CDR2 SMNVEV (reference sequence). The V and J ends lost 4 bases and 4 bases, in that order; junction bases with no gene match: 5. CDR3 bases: TGTGCCAGCAGTTACTTGACAGGGGTTAATGAAAAACTGTTTTTT. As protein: CASSYLTGVNEKLFF. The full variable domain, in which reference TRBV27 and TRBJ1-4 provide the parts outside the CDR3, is EAQVTQNPRYLITVTGKKLTVTCSQNMNHEYMSWYRQDPGLGLRQIYYSMNVEVTDKGDVPEGYKVSRKEKRNFPLILESPSPNQTSLYFCASSYLTGVNEKLFFGSGTQLSVL.

This chain's CDR3 is CASRMDSVNTEAFF. CDR3 bases: TGTGCCAGCAGGATGGACAGCGTGAACACTGAAGCTTTCTTT. The chain is built from TRBV25-1 and TRBJ1-1, with D tentatively TRBD1 (6 bases). Germline V gene data show CDR1 as MGHDK and CDR2 as SYGVNS. The V gene lost 6 bases and the J gene lost 0 bases, with 11 bases spanning the gap. This CDR3 has 14 amino acids.

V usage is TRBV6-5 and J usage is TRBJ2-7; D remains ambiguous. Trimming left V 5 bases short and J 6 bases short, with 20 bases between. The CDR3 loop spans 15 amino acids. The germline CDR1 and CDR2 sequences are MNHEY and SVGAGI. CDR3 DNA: TGTGCCAGCAGTAATACAGCCCCCCGGTTAGGCGAGCAGTACTTC. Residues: CASSNTAPRLGEQYF.

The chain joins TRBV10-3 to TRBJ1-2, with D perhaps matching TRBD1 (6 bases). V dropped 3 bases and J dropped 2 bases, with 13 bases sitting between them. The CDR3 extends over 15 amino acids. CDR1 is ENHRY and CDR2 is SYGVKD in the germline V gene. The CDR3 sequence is CAISDFRDKNYGYTF. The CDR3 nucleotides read TGTGCCATCAGTGACTTCCGGGACAAAAACTATGGCTACACCTTC.

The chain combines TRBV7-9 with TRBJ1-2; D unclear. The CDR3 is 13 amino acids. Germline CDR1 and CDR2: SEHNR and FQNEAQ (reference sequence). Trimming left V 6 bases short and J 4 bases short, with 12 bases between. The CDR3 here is CASSSQVAYGYTF. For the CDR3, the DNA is TGTGCCAGCAGTTCCCAGGTGGCCTATGGCTACACCTTC.

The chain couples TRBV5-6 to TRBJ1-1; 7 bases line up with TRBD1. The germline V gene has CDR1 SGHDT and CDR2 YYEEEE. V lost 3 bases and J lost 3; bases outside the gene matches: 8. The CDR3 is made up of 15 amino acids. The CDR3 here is CASSSNPGGYTEAFF. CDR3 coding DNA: TGTGCCAGCAGCTCCAACCCAGGGGGATACACTGAAGCTTTCTTT.

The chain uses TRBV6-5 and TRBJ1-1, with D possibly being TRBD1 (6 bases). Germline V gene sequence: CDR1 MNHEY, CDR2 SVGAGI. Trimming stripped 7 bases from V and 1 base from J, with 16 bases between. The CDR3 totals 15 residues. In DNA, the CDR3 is TGTGCCAGCAACCCGAGAGGGGGTGGGAACACTGAAGCTTTCTTT. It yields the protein CASNPRGGGNTEAFF.

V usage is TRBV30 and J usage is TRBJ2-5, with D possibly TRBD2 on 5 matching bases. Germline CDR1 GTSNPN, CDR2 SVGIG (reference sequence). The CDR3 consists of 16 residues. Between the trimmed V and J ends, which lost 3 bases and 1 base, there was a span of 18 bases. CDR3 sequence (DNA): TGTGCCTGGAGGGGGTCGAGGGATTTGGGCCAAGAGACCCAGTACTTC. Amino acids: CAWRGSRDLGQETQYF.

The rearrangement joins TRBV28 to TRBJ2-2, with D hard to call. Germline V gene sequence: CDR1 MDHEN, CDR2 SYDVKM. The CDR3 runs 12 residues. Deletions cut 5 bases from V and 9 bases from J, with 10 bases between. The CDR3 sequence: CASSPSSRELFF. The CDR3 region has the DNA TGTGCCAGCAGTCCCTCCAGTCGGGAGCTGTTTTTT.